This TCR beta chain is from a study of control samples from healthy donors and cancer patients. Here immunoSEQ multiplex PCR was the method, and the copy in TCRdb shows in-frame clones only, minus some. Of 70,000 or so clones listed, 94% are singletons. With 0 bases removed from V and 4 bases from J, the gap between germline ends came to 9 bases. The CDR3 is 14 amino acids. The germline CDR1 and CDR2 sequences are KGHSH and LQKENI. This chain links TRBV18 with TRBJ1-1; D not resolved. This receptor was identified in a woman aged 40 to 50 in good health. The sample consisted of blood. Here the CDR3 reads CASSPPSGVTEAFF. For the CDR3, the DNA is TGTGCCAGCTCACCACCCTCCGGCGTCACTGAAGCTTTCTTT.